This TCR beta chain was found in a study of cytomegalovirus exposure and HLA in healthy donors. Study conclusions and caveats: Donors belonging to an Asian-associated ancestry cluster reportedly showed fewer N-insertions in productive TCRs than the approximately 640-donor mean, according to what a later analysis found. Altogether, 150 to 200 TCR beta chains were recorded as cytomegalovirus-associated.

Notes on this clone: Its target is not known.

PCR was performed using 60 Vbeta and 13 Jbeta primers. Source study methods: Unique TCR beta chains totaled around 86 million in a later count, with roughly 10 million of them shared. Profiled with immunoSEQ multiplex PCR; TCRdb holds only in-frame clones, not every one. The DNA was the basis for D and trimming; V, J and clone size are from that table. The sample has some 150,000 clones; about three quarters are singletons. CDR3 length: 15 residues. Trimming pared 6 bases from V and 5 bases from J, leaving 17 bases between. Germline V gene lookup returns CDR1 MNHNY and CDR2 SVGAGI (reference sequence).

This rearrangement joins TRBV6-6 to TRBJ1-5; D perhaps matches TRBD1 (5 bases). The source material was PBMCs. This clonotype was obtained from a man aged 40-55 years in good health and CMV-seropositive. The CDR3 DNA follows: TGTGCCAGCAGGCAGGGACTAGGGGCTCATCAGCCCCAGCATTTT. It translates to CASRQGLGAHQPQHF.